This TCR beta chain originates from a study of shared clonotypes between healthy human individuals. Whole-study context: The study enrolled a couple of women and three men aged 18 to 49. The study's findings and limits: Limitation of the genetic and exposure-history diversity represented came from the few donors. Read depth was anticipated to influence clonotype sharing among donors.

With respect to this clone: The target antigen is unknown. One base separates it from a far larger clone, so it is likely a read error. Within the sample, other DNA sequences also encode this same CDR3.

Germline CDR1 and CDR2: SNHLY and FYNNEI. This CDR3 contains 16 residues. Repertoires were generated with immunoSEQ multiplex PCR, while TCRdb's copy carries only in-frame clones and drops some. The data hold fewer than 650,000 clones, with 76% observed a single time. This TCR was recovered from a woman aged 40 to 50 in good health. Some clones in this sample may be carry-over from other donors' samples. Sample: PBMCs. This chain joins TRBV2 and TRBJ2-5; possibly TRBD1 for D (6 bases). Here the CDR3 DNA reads TGTGCCAGCTCTGCCAATACAGGGATGAACGGAGAGACCCAATACTTC. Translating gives CASSANTGMNGETQYF.